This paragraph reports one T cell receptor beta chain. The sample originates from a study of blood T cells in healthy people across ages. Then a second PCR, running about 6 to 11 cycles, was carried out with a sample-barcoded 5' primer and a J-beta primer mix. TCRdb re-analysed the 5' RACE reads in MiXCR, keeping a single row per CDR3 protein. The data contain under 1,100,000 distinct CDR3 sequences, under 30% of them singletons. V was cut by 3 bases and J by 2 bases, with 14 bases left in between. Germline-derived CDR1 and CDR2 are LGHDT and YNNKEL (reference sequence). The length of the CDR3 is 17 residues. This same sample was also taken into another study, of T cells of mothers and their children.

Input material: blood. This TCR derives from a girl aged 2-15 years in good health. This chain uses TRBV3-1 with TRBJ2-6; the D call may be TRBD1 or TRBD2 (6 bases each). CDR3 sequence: CASSHGGLVPGANVLTF. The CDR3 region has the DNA TGTGCCAGCAGCCACGGGGGCCTCGTACCTGGGGCCAACGTCCTGACTTTC.